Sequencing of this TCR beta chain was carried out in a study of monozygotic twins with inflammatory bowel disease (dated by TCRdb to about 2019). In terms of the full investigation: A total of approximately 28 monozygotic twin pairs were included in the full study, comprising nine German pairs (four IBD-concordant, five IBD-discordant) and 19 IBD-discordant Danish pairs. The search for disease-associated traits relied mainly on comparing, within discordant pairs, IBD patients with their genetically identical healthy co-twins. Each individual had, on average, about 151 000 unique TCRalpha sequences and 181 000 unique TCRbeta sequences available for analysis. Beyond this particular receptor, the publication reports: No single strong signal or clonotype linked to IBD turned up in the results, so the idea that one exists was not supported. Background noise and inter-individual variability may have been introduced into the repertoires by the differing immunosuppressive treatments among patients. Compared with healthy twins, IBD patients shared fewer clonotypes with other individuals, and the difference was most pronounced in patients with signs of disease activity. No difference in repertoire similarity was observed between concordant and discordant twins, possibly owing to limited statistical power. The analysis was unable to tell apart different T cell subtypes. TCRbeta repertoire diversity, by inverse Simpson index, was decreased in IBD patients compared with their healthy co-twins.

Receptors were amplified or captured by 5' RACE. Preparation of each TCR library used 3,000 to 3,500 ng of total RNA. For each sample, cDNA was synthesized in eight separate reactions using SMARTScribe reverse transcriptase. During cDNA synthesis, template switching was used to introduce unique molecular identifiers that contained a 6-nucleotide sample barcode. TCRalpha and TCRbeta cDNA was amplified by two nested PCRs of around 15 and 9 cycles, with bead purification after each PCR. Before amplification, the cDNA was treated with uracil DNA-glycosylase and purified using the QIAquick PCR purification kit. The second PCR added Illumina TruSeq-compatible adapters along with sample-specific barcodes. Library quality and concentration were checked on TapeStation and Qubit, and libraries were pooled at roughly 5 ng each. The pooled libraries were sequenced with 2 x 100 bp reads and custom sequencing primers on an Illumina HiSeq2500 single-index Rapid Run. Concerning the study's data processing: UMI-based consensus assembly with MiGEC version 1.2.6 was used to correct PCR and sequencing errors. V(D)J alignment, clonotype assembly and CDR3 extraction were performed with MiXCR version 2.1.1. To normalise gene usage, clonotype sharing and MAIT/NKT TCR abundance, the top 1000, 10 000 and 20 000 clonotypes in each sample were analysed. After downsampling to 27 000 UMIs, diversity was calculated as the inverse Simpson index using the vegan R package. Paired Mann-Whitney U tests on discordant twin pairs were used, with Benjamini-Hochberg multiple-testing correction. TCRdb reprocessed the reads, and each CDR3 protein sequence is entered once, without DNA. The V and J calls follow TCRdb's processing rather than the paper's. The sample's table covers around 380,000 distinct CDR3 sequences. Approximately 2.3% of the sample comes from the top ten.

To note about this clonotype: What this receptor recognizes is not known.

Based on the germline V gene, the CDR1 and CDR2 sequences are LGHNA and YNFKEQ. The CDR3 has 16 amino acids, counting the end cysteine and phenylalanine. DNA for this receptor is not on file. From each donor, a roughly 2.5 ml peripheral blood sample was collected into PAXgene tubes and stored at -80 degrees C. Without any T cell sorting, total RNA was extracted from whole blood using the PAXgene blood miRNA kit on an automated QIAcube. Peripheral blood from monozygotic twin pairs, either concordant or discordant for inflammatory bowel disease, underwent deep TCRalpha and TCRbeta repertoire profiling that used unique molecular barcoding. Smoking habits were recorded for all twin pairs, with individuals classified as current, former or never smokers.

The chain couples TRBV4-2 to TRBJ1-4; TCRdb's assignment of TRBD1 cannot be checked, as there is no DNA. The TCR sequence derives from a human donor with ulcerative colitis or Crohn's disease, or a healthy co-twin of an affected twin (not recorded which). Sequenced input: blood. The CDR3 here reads CASSPSGQGAIEKLFF.